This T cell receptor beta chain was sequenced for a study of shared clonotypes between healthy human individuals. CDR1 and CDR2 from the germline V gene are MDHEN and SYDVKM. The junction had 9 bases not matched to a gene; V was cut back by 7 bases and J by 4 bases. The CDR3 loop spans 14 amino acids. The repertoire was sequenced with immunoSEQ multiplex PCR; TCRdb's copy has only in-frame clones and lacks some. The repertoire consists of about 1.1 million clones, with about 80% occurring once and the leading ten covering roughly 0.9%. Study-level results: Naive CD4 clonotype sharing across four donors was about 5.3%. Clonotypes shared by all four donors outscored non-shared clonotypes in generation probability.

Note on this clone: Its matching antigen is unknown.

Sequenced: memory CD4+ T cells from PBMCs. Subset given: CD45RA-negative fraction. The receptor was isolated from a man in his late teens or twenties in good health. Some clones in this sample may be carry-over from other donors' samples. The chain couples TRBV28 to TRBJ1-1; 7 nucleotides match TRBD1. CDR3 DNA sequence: TGTGCCAGCAATATACAGGGGTTGGGCACTGAAGCTTTCTTT. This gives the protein CASNIQGLGTEAFF.